The 12 T cell receptor beta chains listed next were all sequenced from one sample in a study of breast tumors, draining lymph nodes, adjacent tissues. TCRdb reprocessed the multiplex PCR reads with MiXCR, giving one entry per CDR3 protein. The data show tens of thousands of distinct CDR3 sequences, with 58% seen just once and around an eighth held by the top ten. Sample: breast tumor tissue. These receptors were collected from a female donor with breast cancer. Some clones in this sample may be carry-over from other donors' samples.

The chain carries TRBV5-1 and TRBJ1-5; 9 bases map to TRBD1. Germline lookup yields CDR1 SGHRS and CDR2 YFSETQ. Unmatched junction bases numbered 7, after V lost 1 base and J lost 2 bases. CDR3 length: 17 residues. The CDR3 loop is CASSLSGTGSGNQPQHF. CDR3 in DNA: TGCGCCAGCAGCTTGTCAGGGACAGGGTCGGGCAATCAGCCCCAGCATTTT.

The genes are TRBV24-1 and TRBJ2-7, with 9 nucleotides matching TRBD2. The CDR3 has 14 amino acids. The junction had 12 bases not matched to a gene; V was cut back by 12 bases and J by 4 bases. Germline-derived CDR1 and CDR2 are KGHDR and SFDVKD. CDR3 sequence: CAAQLGLAPYEQYF. CDR3 DNA: TGTGCCGCCCAACTGGGACTAGCACCTTACGAGCAGTACTTC.

By its share, this clonotype is medium-sized. The V call is TRBV11-2, the J call TRBJ2-7, with a possible D match to TRBD1 (6 bases). V was clipped by 2 bases and J by 5 bases, with 10 bases between them. From germline, CDR1 is SGHAT and CDR2 FQNNGV. This CDR3 contains 13 residues. The CDR3 protein is CASSLIGQNEQYF. Here the CDR3 DNA reads TGTGCCAGCAGCTTAATTGGACAGAACGAGCAGTACTTC. Looking up the rest from reference TRBV11-2 and TRBJ2-7 gives the full variable domain: EAGVAQSPRYKIIEKRQSVAFWCNPISGHATLYWYQQILGQGPKLLIQFQNNGVVDDSQLPKDRFSAERLKGVDSTLKIQPAKLEDSAVYLCASSLIGQNEQYFGPGTRLTVT.

The chain links TRBV12-3 or TRBV12-4 to TRBJ2-7; D is uncertain. V lost 8 bases and J 5 bases, leaving 16 bases between the germline ends. The CDR3 runs to 13 residues. In DNA form, the CDR3 reads TGTGCCAGCGGCCGTCTTGGAGCCCACGAGCAGTACTTC. As protein: CASGRLGAHEQYF.

This clonotype occurred many times. A read error is possible here, since a much larger clone lies one base away. CDR3 DNA: TGTGCCAGCAGATCCGACAGGGGAAATTCACCCCTCCACTTT. Translated, it gives CASRSDRGNSPLHF. The rearrangement links TRBV6-5 to TRBJ1-6; TRBD1 aligns across 8 bases. V was pared by 6 bases and J by 7 bases, with 5 bases of the junction left unmatched. The CDR3 length is 14 residues. Germline V gene lookup returns CDR1 MNHEY and CDR2 SVGAGI.

This clonotype qualifies as medium-sized. The chain carries TRBV9 and TRBJ1-6; D unclear. Trimming took off 0 bases at V and 7 bases at J, with 17 bases between the two ends. The CDR3 is 17 amino acids. The germline gives CDR1 SGDLS, CDR2 YYNGEE. DNA of the CDR3: TGTGCCAGCAGCGTAGAGGGAGGACCCGACCCAAATTCACCCCTCCACTTT. Its translation: CASSVEGGPDPNSPLHF.

About this clonotype: Its ends do not fully match the called genes, so a read error is possible. This rearrangement joins TRBV5-1 to TRBJ2-2, with 8 bases fitting TRBD1. The CDR3 spans 13 residues. CDR1 and CDR2 (germline): SGHRS, YFSETQ. DNA of the CDR3: TGCGCCAACAGCTTTACAGGGGGAGGGGAGCTGTTTTTT. It encodes CANSFTGGGELFF.

The chain links TRBV7-9 to TRBJ2-7; 10 bases are a match to TRBD1. The CDR3 extends over 15 amino acids. Germline-derived CDR1 and CDR2 are SEHNR and FQNEAQ (reference sequence). J was trimmed by 5 bases and V by 1 base; bases with no gene match: 5. This CDR3 is CASSLGDRGMNEQYF. In nucleotides, the CDR3 is TGTGCCAGCAGCTTAGGGGACAGGGGAATGAACGAGCAGTACTTC.

By share, this clonotype ranks as medium-sized. The chain links TRBV5-1 to TRBJ2-7; tentative D call: TRBD1 (5 bases). Trimming left V 5 bases short and J 1 base short, with 10 bases between. The CDR3 runs to 13 residues. Germline V gene sequence: CDR1 SGHRS, CDR2 YFSETQ. CDR3 sequence reads: CASRTTVSYEQYF. The CDR3 DNA is TGCGCCAGCAGGACGACAGTATCCTACGAGCAGTACTTC.

This clonotype is labeled medium-sized (0.01 to 0.1%). The chain uses TRBV9 and TRBJ2-1; TRBD2 agrees at 9 bases. The germline V gene encodes CDR1 SGDLS and CDR2 YYNGEE. The CDR3 runs to 16 residues. The ends lost 0 bases at V and 8 bases at J; junction bases unmatched: 9. CDR3 sequence reads: CASSVVWRGGRDEQFF. The CDR3 DNA reads TGTGCCAGCAGCGTAGTCTGGCGGGGGGGCAGGGATGAGCAGTTCTTC.

V and J are TRBV29-1 and TRBJ2-2; D call uncertain. Looked up from germline, CDR1 is SQVTM and CDR2 is ANQGSEA. The CDR3 is 16 amino acids. The ends were cut back, 4 bases at V and 11 bases at J, with 26 bases in the middle. The CDR3 sequence is CSVVFPIRSGPRELFF. Written as DNA, the CDR3 is TGCAGCGTTGTATTTCCCATACGTTCCGGCCCGCGAGAGCTGTTTTTT.

This chain connects TRBV6-1 to TRBJ1-6, with TRBD1 identical over 10 bases. Germline V lookup: CDR1 MNHNS, CDR2 SASEGT. This CDR3 region has 17 residues. The ends lost 1 base at V and 11 bases at J; junction bases unmatched: 11. The CDR3 protein is CASSEGQGAPRGPPLHF. In DNA form, the CDR3 reads TGTGCCAGCAGTGAAGGACAGGGGGCCCCCCGAGGACCACCCCTCCACTTT.